In its sample, the clone carrying this TCR beta chain was seen a few times. The antigen is not known. The sample belongs to a study of cytomegalovirus exposure and HLA in healthy donors. About the research overall: A preliminary data release comprised around 85 million unique TCRs obtained from HLA-typed donors.

Primers for the PCR totalled 60 Vbeta and 13 Jbeta. TCRdb keeps only in-frame clones here, not all; method: immunoSEQ multiplex PCR. Here the sample spans 150,000 to 200,000 clones, roughly 60% being singletons. V lost 7 bases to trimming and J lost 2 bases, with 12 bases between them. The CDR3 totals 13 residues. The germline CDR1 and CDR2 sequences are MNHEY and SVGAGI. The study, taken as a whole, reports: Roughly uniform sequencing depth across donors was assumed, possibly incorrectly. In a later analysis, DRB1 alleles had the most associated TCRs; HLA-C alleles the fewest. The analysis excluded some indistinguishable V segments, including TRBV6-2 and TRBV6-3.

The sample taken for sequencing was PBMCs. The rearrangement joins TRBV6-5 to TRBJ2-7; possibly TRBD2 for D (6 bases). The origin of this receptor is a man aged 35 to 55 in good health and CMV-seronegative. CDR3 sequence: CASNTGGPYEQYF. Written as DNA, the CDR3 is TGTGCCAGCAATACCGGAGGGCCCTACGAGCAGTACTTC.